This T cell receptor (beta chain) originates from a study of blood T cells in healthy people across ages. Broader study findings: Strongly correlated with naive T cell percentage was TCR beta diversity.

Those donating, healthy Caucasian individuals from Russia, were aged roughly 6 to 95. Total RNA amounts of at least 6 micrograms were extracted per sample. The second PCR ran roughly 6 to 11 cycles with a sample-barcoded 5' primer and J-beta primers. Sequencing yielded, for each sample, at least 2.5 million paired-end reads carrying CDR3. Via MiXCR, TCRdb re-called the 5' RACE reads, giving one row per CDR3 protein. The data show hundreds of thousands of distinct CDR3 sequences, 40% to 45% seen once. To note about this clonotype: Antigen unknown.

With 5 bases removed from V and 6 bases from J, the gap between germline ends came to 14 bases. The CDR3 length is 14 residues. Germline V gene sequence: CDR1 MNHNY, CDR2 SVGAGI (reference sequence). This TCR was recovered from an elderly man in good health. Sequenced material: blood. The genes are TRBV6-6 and TRBJ2-1, with D possibly TRBD2 on 7 matching bases. CDR3 sequence reads: CASSRGGKSNEQFF. In DNA form, the CDR3 reads TGTGCCAGCAGTAGGGGGGGTAAATCCAATGAGCAGTTCTTC.